Detailed here is one T cell receptor (beta chain). Its antigen is as yet unknown. Germline CDR1 and CDR2: SGHTA and FQGNSA. The CDR3 contains 17 residues. Trimming took 6 bases from V and 4 from J, leaving 24 bases between them. The study ran its PCR with 60 Vbeta and 13 Jbeta primers. This table comes from immunoSEQ multiplex PCR, and its TCRdb copy is limited to in-frame clones, with some not included. This repertoire shows 150,000 to 200,000 clones, about 76% found once; its top ten account for about 1.9%. This sample is drawn from a study of cytomegalovirus exposure and HLA in healthy donors. Study results and caveats: The authors listed 150 or so TCR beta chains as cytomegalovirus-associated. In a later analysis, at a false discovery rate of 0.05, approximately 18,000 TCR beta sequences were associated with HLA alleles. A later analysis reportedly identified an Asian-associated ancestry cluster as carrying fewer N-insertions than the approximately 730-donor mean.

The genes are TRBV7-2 and TRBJ2-5; maybe TRBD2 (6 bases). Source material: PBMCs. This sequence was found in a female donor in good health and CMV-seronegative. The CDR3 DNA reads as TGTGCCAGCAGGTCGGGGGTCGGACACCGCGGAGGAGAGACCCAGTACTTC. Residues: CASRSGVGHRGGETQYF. Drawing the rest from reference TRBV7-2 and TRBJ2-5, the complete variable domain is GAGVSQSPSNKVTEKGKDVELRCDPISGHTALYWYRQSLGQGLEFLIYFQGNSAPDKSGLPSDRFSAERTGGSVSTLTIQRTQQEDSAVYLCASRSGVGHRGGETQYFGPGTRLLVL.